This T cell receptor beta chain comes out of a study of blood T cells in healthy people across ages. This clonotype was counted a few times. Using a J-beta primer mix together with a sample-barcoded 5' primer, a second PCR was run for roughly 7 to 12 cycles. TCRdb recomputed calls from the 5' RACE reads with MiXCR, one row per CDR3 protein. The repertoire includes approximately 1.5 million distinct CDR3 sequences, approximately 32% of them detected once, and roughly 12% sits in the top ten. The V end lost 1 base, the J end lost 4 bases, and 13 bases lay between the germline ends. The CDR3 has 15 amino acids. CDR1 and CDR2 (germline): SGHTA, FQGNSA.

This sequence originates from a woman in her thirties in good health. The sample comprised blood. The chain carries TRBV7-2 and TRBJ1-1; D may be TRBD1 (5 bases). CDR3 region: CASSLVVSGTTEAFF. CDR3 bases: TGTGCCAGCAGCTTAGTGGTGTCGGGGACCACTGAAGCTTTCTTT.